A single sample gave rise to the 24 T cell receptor beta chains below, sequenced in a study of blood T cell repertoires in COVID-19 (dated by TCRdb to 2019 to 2021). Library preparation used the immunoSEQ multiplex PCR assay. The table was pulled from immuneACCESS by TCRdb, which kept in-frame rearrangements only. Such tables lose some clones; where checked, under half of the loss comes from unresolved V genes, and the rest has no known cause. The sample table contains roughly 24,000 clones; only one count was recorded for 85% to 90% of them. Jointly, the top ten make up around 20% of the sample. Sequenced sample: peripheral blood. The receptors stem from a woman of 80 years or more with acute or convalescent COVID-19.

This chain links TRBV5-8 with TRBJ1-5, with a tentative D call TRBD1 (5 bases). Germline V gene lookup returns CDR1 SGHTS and CDR2 YDEGEE. Deletions cut 5 bases from V and 3 bases from J, with 12 bases between. The CDR3 is made up of 14 amino acids. CDR3 bases: TGTGCCAGCAGATTCGGGGGGAACAATCAGCCCCAGCATTTT. It encodes CASRFGGNNQPQHF.

The V call is TRBV7-2, the J call TRBJ1-1; no clear D. V dropped 1 base and J dropped 0 bases, with 12 bases sitting between them. CDR3 size: 16 residues. Germline V gene sequence: CDR1 SGHTA, CDR2 FQGNSA. This chain's CDR3 is CASSLGSQNMNTEAFF. CDR3 bases: TGTGCCAGCAGCTTAGGTTCCCAGAACATGAACACTGAAGCTTTCTTT.

This chain connects TRBV9 to TRBJ2-2; 10 bases match TRBD2. The CDR3 loop spans 18 amino acids. Germline V gene data show CDR1 as SGDLS and CDR2 as YYNGEE. Losses at the gene ends were 0 bases for V and 3 bases for J; bases not matched to a gene: 8. The CDR3 DNA follows: TGTGCCAGCAGCGTAGGCCCTAGCGGGAGATGGGACACCGGGGAGCTGTTTTTT. Residues: CASSVGPSGRWDTGELFF.

A note on this clone: In the same sample, other DNA sequences code for this CDR3. The chain combines TRBV10-1 with TRBJ1-5, with a weak D call TRBD1 (5 bases). Trimming took 0 bases from V and 7 from J, leaving 7 bases between them. CDR1 is WNHNN, CDR2 SYGVQD, per germline (reference sequence). The length of the CDR3 is 13 residues. The CDR3 loop reads CASSESRDQPQHF. CDR3 sequence (DNA): TGCGCCAGCAGTGAGTCGCGGGACCAGCCCCAGCATTTT.

The chain employs TRBV5-8 and TRBJ1-3; possibly TRBD1 for D (6 bases). Between the trimmed V and J ends, which lost 0 bases and 0 bases, there was a span of 19 bases. CDR3 length: 19 amino acids. Germline loops: CDR1 SGHTS, CDR2 YDEGEE. DNA of the CDR3: TGTGCCAGCAGCTTGGTGGTTTTTAGGGGGACCAGCTCTGGAAACACCATATATTTT. It specifies CASSLVVFRGTSSGNTIYF.

The V call is TRBV7-8, the J call TRBJ1-1; 9 bases agree with TRBD1. CDR3 size: 16 residues. Germline V lookup: CDR1 SGHVS, CDR2 FQNEAQ. The V gene end was trimmed by 0 bases and the J gene end by 5 bases; junction bases not matched to a gene: 7. In nucleotides, the CDR3 is TGTGCCAGCAGCTTAGCCCCGGACAGGGGAGGTACTGAAGCTTTCTTT. Translation: CASSLAPDRGGTEAFF.

The chain uses TRBV9 and TRBJ2-2; D is uncertain. Trimming took off 3 bases at V and 6 bases at J, with 15 bases between the two ends. This CDR3 has 15 amino acids. The germline V gene encodes CDR1 SGDLS and CDR2 YYNGEE. The CDR3 protein is CASSAHHRLAGELFF. Here the CDR3 DNA reads TGTGCCAGCAGCGCCCACCATCGCTTAGCCGGGGAGCTGTTTTTT.

The V call is TRBV4-1, the J call TRBJ2-2; weak D call: TRBD1 (7 bases). This CDR3 has 16 residues. V was pared by 1 base and J by 4 bases, with 13 bases between. The germline V gene encodes CDR1 MGHRA and CDR2 YSYEKL. CDR3 bases: TGCGCCAGCAGCCAAGCGCAGGGGGGTAGCACCGGGGAGCTGTTTTTT. Translating gives CASSQAQGGSTGELFF.

The V and J genes are TRBV6-5 and TRBJ2-2; the D gene is possibly TRBD2 (5 bases). Trimming left V 2 bases short and J 0 bases short, with 10 bases between. Per the germline V gene, CDR1 is MNHEY and CDR2 is SVGAGI. The length of the CDR3 is 16 residues. Written as DNA, the CDR3 is TGTGCCAGCAGTTACCGTAGGGAGACGAACACCGGGGAGCTGTTTTTT. It encodes CASSYRRETNTGELFF.

This chain links TRBV27 with TRBJ1-2, with 7 bases that match TRBD1. Germline V gives CDR1 MNHEY, CDR2 SMNVEV (reference sequence). CDR3 length: 19 residues. The junction had 16 bases not matched to a gene; V was cut back by 3 bases and J by 0 bases. For the CDR3, the DNA is TGTGCCAGCAGTTTGAGGAGGAAGGGGGCAAGTGGGGCTAACTATGGCTACACCTTC. Protein: CASSLRRKGASGANYGYTF.

This chain joins TRBV5-4 and TRBJ2-2; 10 bases line up with TRBD1. This CDR3 has 16 amino acids. Germline-derived CDR1 and CDR2 are SGHNT and YYREEE (reference sequence). Germline trimming cut 4 bases from V and 0 bases from J; bases unmatched to any gene: 3. CDR3 region: CASSPGTGANTGELFF. Written as DNA, the CDR3 is TGTGCCAGCAGCCCGGGGACAGGGGCGAACACCGGGGAGCTGTTTTTT.

The V call is TRBV5-4, the J call TRBJ2-2, with a weak D call TRBD2 (6 bases). CDR1 is SGHNT, CDR2 YYREEE, per germline (reference sequence). CDR3 length: 15 amino acids. V lost 5 bases to trimming and J lost 5 bases, with 16 bases between them. The CDR3 sequence: CASSSGTAGTGELFF. The CDR3 DNA sequence: TGTGCCAGCAGTTCCGGGACTGCGGGGACCGGGGAGCTGTTTTTT.

V usage is TRBV5-1 and J usage is TRBJ1-2, with D tentatively TRBD1 (6 bases). CDR3 size: 13 residues. V dropped 2 bases and J dropped 6 bases, with 11 bases sitting between them. Germline V gene lookup returns CDR1 SGHRS and CDR2 YFSETQ. DNA for the CDR3: TGCGCCAGCAGCTTCACCGGGACAAATGGCTACACCTTC. It yields the protein CASSFTGTNGYTF.

The rearrangement joins TRBV29-1 to TRBJ1-1; tentatively, D is TRBD1 (6 bases). This CDR3 is built from 12 residues. The germline V and J ends were trimmed by 2 bases and 10 bases, with 14 bases remaining between them. CDR1 and CDR2 from the germline V gene are SQVTM and ANQGSEA. Here the CDR3 reads CSVESGGRGAFF. For the CDR3, the DNA is TGCAGCGTTGAAAGCGGGGGCCGTGGAGCTTTCTTT.

The chain recombines TRBV7-2 with TRBJ2-1; 7 nucleotides agree with TRBD1. The V segment lost 0 bases and the J segment 7 bases; nucleotides outside the gene matches: 6. The CDR3 runs 15 residues. The germline gives CDR1 SGHTA, CDR2 FQGNSA. The CDR3 protein is CASSLARGLGNEQFF. In DNA form, the CDR3 reads TGTGCCAGCAGCTTAGCGAGGGGGCTCGGGAATGAGCAGTTCTTC.

The J gene is TRBJ2-7, the V gene TRBV5-1; D uncertain. Trimming pared 0 bases from V and 3 bases from J, leaving 16 bases between. Germline lookup yields CDR1 SGHRS and CDR2 YFSETQ. CDR3 length: 16 amino acids. CDR3 residues: CASSLVTSPQVYEQYF. The DNA for the CDR3 is TGCGCCAGCAGCTTGGTAACTTCCCCCCAGGTCTACGAGCAGTACTTC.

This chain links TRBV6-5 with TRBJ2-7; tentatively, D is TRBD1 (6 bases). The CDR3 extends over 16 amino acids. The V gene lost 3 bases and the J gene lost 4 bases, with 19 bases spanning the gap. Looked up from germline, CDR1 is MNHEY and CDR2 is SVGAGI. The CDR3 DNA reads TGTGCCAGCAGTTATTCACGTCACTGGGGGCGATACGAGCAGTACTTC. Residues: CASSYSRHWGRYEQYF.

The rearrangement links TRBV18 to TRBJ1-2; 10 bases are shared with TRBD1. Germline V gene data show CDR1 as KGHSH and CDR2 as LQKENI. This CDR3 contains 16 residues. V lost 3 bases, J lost 4 bases, and 8 bases stayed unmatched. CDR3 region: CASSPAGTGASYGYTF. The CDR3 bases are TGTGCCAGCTCACCCGCCGGGACAGGGGCGAGCTATGGCTACACCTTC.

The chain is built from TRBV29-1 and TRBJ1-1; the D gene is possibly TRBD1 (5 bases). CDR3 size: 13 residues. Germline CDR1 is SQVTM and CDR2 is ANQGSEA. Between the trimmed V and J ends, which lost 5 bases and 5 bases, there was a span of 15 bases. The CDR3 nucleotides read TGCAGCGTTTCTTCGACAGTCCGAACTGAAGCTTTCTTT. This sequence encodes CSVSSTVRTEAFF.

The rearrangement links TRBV12-3 or TRBV12-4 to TRBJ2-5; the D gene is possibly TRBD1 (6 bases). The CDR3 spans 13 residues. Between the trimmed V and J ends, which lost 6 bases and 1 base, there was a span of 9 bases. The CDR3 spells CASRSDSQETQYF. The CDR3 DNA is TGTGCCAGCAGGTCGGACAGCCAAGAGACCCAGTACTTC.

CDR3 protein: CASRGGSGTGELFF. The CDR3 DNA is TGTGCCAGCAGGGGAGGGTCGGGCACCGGGGAGCTGTTTTTT. V and J are TRBV6-6 and TRBJ2-2, with TRBD2 identical over 7 bases. The CDR3 runs 14 residues. Germline CDR1 MNHNY, CDR2 SVGAGI (reference sequence). V trimming: 6 bases; J trimming: 4 bases; junction bases outside the gene matches: 5.

V is TRBV11-2 and J is TRBJ1-2, with D uncertain. V gave up 2 bases and J gave up 3 bases, with 7 bases separating them. The CDR3 length is 13 residues. Germline values: CDR1 SGHAT, CDR2 FQNNGV. The CDR3: CASSLRSDYGYTF. CDR3 DNA: TGTGCCAGCAGCTTAAGGAGCGACTATGGCTACACCTTC.

V gene TRBV18 combines with J gene TRBJ2-5; 11 bases fit TRBD2. The CDR3 runs 18 residues. After removal of 1 base from V and 5 bases from J, the junction contained 12 bases not matched to a gene. The V gene's germline CDR1 is KGHSH and CDR2 LQKENI. The CDR3 sequence is CASSPLPHSGRARETQYF. CDR3 nucleotides: TGTGCCAGCTCACCACTACCTCATAGCGGGAGGGCCCGGGAGACCCAGTACTTC.

CDR3 nucleotide sequence: TGTGCCAGCAGCTCTCTTAGCGGGAGCAATCAGCCCCAGCATTTT. It specifies CASSSLSGSNQPQHF. The rearrangement links TRBV7-9 to TRBJ1-5, with D unresolved. CDR3 length: 15 residues. Between the trimmed V and J ends, which lost 4 bases and 1 base, there was a span of 11 bases. Germline-derived CDR1 and CDR2 are SEHNR and FQNEAQ (reference sequence).